A selection of T cell receptor beta chains follows, all from one sample in a study of CD8+CD57+ T cells in acquired aplastic anemia. TCRdb passed the reads through MiXCR, listing each CDR3 protein once. The sample lists hundreds of thousands of distinct CDR3 sequences, under 40% occurring once. Sequencing was done on a sample of sorted CD4+, CD8+, or CD8+CD57+ T cells (not recorded which) from PBMCs. The receptor set was obtained from a human donor with aplastic anemia. Each CDR3 is given with its conserved first and last residue. D genes are given only for firm matches. Clone size is shown for a subset of rows, as once, few, many or a class of expanded clone.

.,TRBJ2-6,.,TRBV4-2,CASSQVWLQGPSSGANVLTF,TGTGCCAGCAGCCAAGTATGGCTCCAGGGACCCTCCTCTGGGGCCAACGTCCTGACTTTC
TRBD2,TRBJ2-2,many,TRBV19,CASGTSNTGELFF,TGTGCCAGCGGGACTAGCAACACCGGGGAGCTGTTTTTT
.,TRBJ1-3,.,TRBV12-3/TRBV12-4,CASSLGQADSGNTIYF,TGTGCCAGCAGTTTAGGGCAGGCCGACTCTGGAAACACCATATATTTT
TRBD2,TRBJ2-7,many,TRBV10-2,CASASEAGGPFYEQYF,TGCGCCAGCGCGAGTGAGGCGGGGGGGCCTTTCTACGAGCAGTACTTC
TRBD2,TRBJ2-3,few,TRBV13,CASSLELAGSTDTQYF,TGTGCCAGCAGCTTGGAACTAGCGGGGAGCACAGATACGCAGTATTTT
TRBD1,TRBJ2-7,.,TRBV5-1,CASRLGDRGFYEQYF,TGCGCCAGCAGGTTGGGGGACAGGGGCTTCTACGAGCAGTACTTC
.,TRBJ2-3,few,TRBV20-1,CSPGRNTDTQYF,TGCAGTCCGGGACGGAACACAGATACGCAGTATTTT
.,TRBJ2-6,many,TRBV12-3/TRBV12-4,CASSLWGTGANVLTF,TGTGCCAGCAGTTTGTGGGGGACCGGGGCCAACGTCCTGACTTTC
TRBD1,TRBJ1-2,.,TRBV6-1,CASSLEPTGGGGYTF,TGTGCCAGCAGTCTAGAACCTACAGGGGGAGGCGGCTACACCTTC
TRBD1,TRBJ2-5,many,TRBV10-1,CASRKFTGGRETQYF,TGCGCCAGCAGAAAGTTTACAGGGGGGCGAGAGACCCAGTACTTC
.,TRBJ1-1,.,TRBV12-3/TRBV12-4,CASSSVIQGLNTEAFF,TGTGCCAGCAGTTCCGTCATTCAGGGACTGAACACTGAAGCTTTCTTT
.,TRBJ2-2,.,TRBV5-1,CVSSTTLNTGELFF,TGCGTCAGCAGCACAACCTTGAACACCGGGGAGCTGTTTTTT
.,TRBJ2-5,.,TRBV11-3,CASSPTRNQETQYF,TGTGCCAGCAGCCCTACAAGGAACCAAGAGACCCAGTACTTC
TRBD1,TRBJ2-1,few,TRBV9,CASSATGTGTREQFF,TGTGCCAGCTCAGCAACCGGGACAGGGACTCGTGAGCAGTTCTTC
.,TRBJ2-2,few,TRBV3-1,CASSQEPGHTGELFF,TGTGCCAGCAGCCAAGAACCAGGGCACACCGGGGAGCTGTTTTTT
.,TRBJ1-1,.,TRBV5-5,CASSLAGILPTEAFF,TGTGCCAGCAGCTTGGCCGGGATCTTGCCCACTGAAGCTTTCTTT
TRBD1,TRBJ1-1,once,TRBV5-1,CASSLNPGQERTEAFF,TGCGCCAGCAGCCTAAACCCGGGACAGGAGAGAACTGAAGCTTTCTTT
.,TRBJ2-4,.,TRBV2,CASTDGVAKNIQYF,TGTGCCAGCACAGATGGGGTAGCCAAAAACATTCAGTACTTC
TRBD1,TRBJ1-1,.,TRBV11-1,CASSQQDRRVNTEAFF,TGTGCCAGCAGCCAACAGGACAGGCGGGTAAACACTGAAGCTTTCTTT
.,TRBJ2-2,few,TRBV7-3,CASSLTRRNTGELFF,TGTGCCAGCAGCCTAACGCGGAGGAACACCGGGGAGCTGTTTTTT
.,TRBJ2-5,.,TRBV5-1,CASSLDVGQETQYF,TGCGCCAGCAGCTTGGATGTGGGACAAGAGACCCAGTACTTC
TRBD2,TRBJ2-2,.,TRBV5-1,CASSSPGLAGINTGELFF,TGCGCCAGCAGCTCACCGGGACTAGCGGGGATAAACACCGGGGAGCTGTTTTTT
TRBD2,TRBJ2-7,many,TRBV4-1,CASSQDGLAVYEQYF,TGCGCCAGCAGCCAAGATGGACTAGCGGTCTACGAGCAGTACTTC
TRBD1,TRBJ2-7,.,TRBV2,CASSQGQGEQYF,TGTGCCAGCTCACAGGGACAGGGCGAGCAGTACTTC
.,TRBJ2-7,.,TRBV5-4,CASSSGGSSEQYF,TGTGCCAGCAGCTCCGGGGGTAGCTCCGAGCAGTACTTC
TRBD1,TRBJ1-1,.,TRBV13,CASSWSGGWDTEAFF,TGTGCCAGCAGCTGGTCAGGGGGCTGGGACACTGAAGCTTTCTTT
.,TRBJ2-2,.,TRBV7-6,CASSSPDRHSTGELFF,TGTGCCAGCAGCTCGCCAGACCGACATTCCACCGGGGAGCTGTTTTTT
TRBD1,TRBJ2-7,.,TRBV6-1,CASRGDRGPKAYEQYF,TGTGCCAGCAGAGGGGACAGGGGACCCAAAGCCTACGAGCAGTACTTC
.,TRBJ1-1,.,TRBV9,CASSVALRAEAFF,TGTGCCAGCAGCGTAGCTTTGCGGGCTGAAGCTTTCTTT
.,TRBJ1-5,once,TRBV6-1,CASRPRGAPSNQPQHF,TGTGCCAGCAGGCCACGGGGGGCGCCTAGCAATCAGCCCCAGCATTTT
TRBD2,TRBJ2-7,few,TRBV14,CASSREIRGGYSYEQYF,TGTGCCAGCAGCCGAGAGATCCGCGGGGGTTACTCCTACGAGCAGTACTTC
.,TRBJ1-1,.,TRBV12-3/TRBV12-4,CASSRDTGNTEAFF,TGTGCCAGCAGTCGCGACACGGGGAACACTGAAGCTTTCTTT